This TCR beta chain was captured by sequencing in a study of cytomegalovirus exposure and HLA in healthy donors (dated by TCRdb to the late 2010s). At the level of the whole study: According to a later analysis, one platform produced both the 120 validation repertoires and the 550 to 800 repertoires of the first cohort. The study aimed to test whether cataloging public T cell receptors could reveal signatures of past pathogen exposure. High-throughput TCR immunosequencing, statistical association of individual TCRs with disease status, and machine learning were combined to predict cytomegalovirus infection status. In addition to the first cohort of 666 subjects, a separate validation cohort of approximately 120 different subjects was used. Here is what the overall study found, with its caveats: The study listed approximately 150 TCR beta chains as associated with cytomegalovirus. A few of the identified cytomegalovirus-associated TCR beta chains were confirmed in vitro to be specific for cytomegalovirus antigens. The classifier was reported to diagnose cytomegalovirus status with high specificity and sensitivity in both the original cohort and the validation cohort. Across donors, most TCR sequences were observed very rarely, whereas some public TCRs were present in many individuals. The validation cohort had no HLA typing available for a later analysis, so co-occurrence within that cohort was assessed over all 110 or so repertoires. According to the authors, the approach could potentially be generalized to other disease states and immunological phenotypes. Of the cluster scores, roughly 95% were above 0 in a later analysis, which found that TCRs clustered in the first cohort also tended to co-occur in the 95 to 150 validation repertoires.

The library was generated by the immunoSEQ multiplex PCR assay. Turning to the authors' computational methods: A statistical classification framework was built for diagnosing cytomegalovirus status from the catalog of TCR beta chain sequences. TCRdb provides this immuneACCESS table in a form limited to in-frame rearrangements. Some clones are lacking; in checked studies, under half of them reflect an unresolved V gene, and why the rest are absent is not known. V, J and clone size are those of that table, while D and trimming were read from the DNA. The sample has more than 55,000 clones on record, roughly 92% of them singletons. Roughly 0.6% of the sample lies in the top ten. V gives up 6 bases and J gives up 2 bases, and the segment between their germline ends measures 7 bases. CDR1 and CDR2 are drawn from the germline V gene (reference sequence): MNHEY, SMNVEV. Measured from the cysteine to the phenylalanine, the CDR3 is 12 residues long. Of the read, only the CDR3 DNA is kept; its 36 bases are in frame from base 1.

Separate from the approximately 670-subject first cohort, the validation cohort of over 90 subjects was the group to which the donors belonged. As to this clone: What this receptor recognizes is not known. No base qualities exist here, and no much larger clone lies one base off it.

Sequenced: PBMCs. The chain employs TRBV27 and TRBJ1-1, with the identity of the D gene unclear. The source is a woman aged 18-30 years in good health and CMV-seronegative. The CDR3 protein: CASSHLNTEAFF. The bases read TGTGCCAGCAGCCATCTAAACACTGAAGCTTTCTTT.